The 10 T cell receptor beta chains below were found in one sample sequenced in a study of T cell responses to AZD1222 COVID-19 vaccine. Generated by immunoSEQ multiplex PCR, the TCRdb table keeps only in-frame clones and is missing some. Among about 140,000 clones listed, less than 95% were seen once. The source was peripheral blood, collected 28 days after the second AZD1222 dose. The source of these receptors is an adult who received the AZD1222 COVID-19 vaccine.

This rearrangement joins TRBV3-1 (or the pseudogene TRBV3-2) to TRBJ2-3; 14 bases are a match to TRBD2. The V segment lost 0 bases and the J segment 8 bases; nucleotides outside the gene matches: 7. Germline V lookup: CDR1 LGHDT, CDR2 YNNKEL (reference sequence). The CDR3 is 17 residues long. DNA for the CDR3: TGTGCCAGCAGCCAAGATGGGACTAGCGGGAGAACGGGTACGCAGTATTTT. This encodes CASSQDGTSGRTGTQYF.

The V call is TRBV7-2, the J call TRBJ2-5; 10 nucleotides align to TRBD2. The CDR3 sequence is 15 residues long. Germline loops: CDR1 SGHTA, CDR2 FQGNSA. The V segment lost 4 bases and the J segment 4 bases; nucleotides outside the gene matches: 6. The CDR3 DNA reads TGTGCCAGCAGCTCCCCAGCGGGGGGGAGAGAGACCCAGTACTTC. Encoded protein: CASSSPAGGRETQYF.

This chain connects TRBV11-1 to TRBJ2-5; D not resolved. The CDR3 is 15 amino acids. Between the trimmed V and J ends, which lost 5 bases and 3 bases, there was a span of 16 bases. Looked up from germline, CDR1 is SGHAT and CDR2 is FQDESV (reference sequence). CDR3 region: CASSPSTLSEETQYF. CDR3 coding DNA: TGTGCCAGCAGCCCATCGACCCTTTCGGAAGAGACCCAGTACTTC.

The gene calls are TRBV7-9 and TRBJ2-5, with D hard to call. Germline loops: CDR1 SEHNR, CDR2 FQNEAQ (reference sequence). The ends were cut back, 2 bases at V and 2 bases at J, with 9 bases in the middle. The length of the CDR3 is 14 residues. CDR3 residues: CASSLQSPQETQYF. The DNA for the CDR3 is TGTGCCAGCAGCTTACAGTCTCCTCAAGAGACCCAGTACTTC.

This chain uses TRBV10-1 with TRBJ2-2; the D is unclear. There are 11 residues in the CDR3. Germline CDR1 is WNHNN and CDR2 is SYGVQD (reference sequence). Between the trimmed V and J ends, which lost 6 bases and 5 bases, there was a span of 4 bases. DNA for the CDR3: TGCGCCAGCAGCGGAACCGGGGAGCTGTTTTTT. Translated, it gives CASSGTGELFF.

This clone was observed a single time. V usage is TRBV28 and J usage is TRBJ1-3; D is undetermined. Germline CDR1 and CDR2: MDHEN and SYDVKM. The CDR3 spans 12 residues. V gave up 6 bases and J gave up 3 bases, with 6 bases separating them. The CDR3 DNA follows: TGTGCCAGCAGGACATATGGAAACACCATATATTTT. This gives the protein CASRTYGNTIYF.

The rearrangement links TRBV6-1 to TRBJ2-4, with 8 positions matching TRBD1. Trimming removed 4 bases from V and 9 bases from J; junction bases left unmatched: 14. CDR3 size: 16 residues. Germline lookup yields CDR1 MNHNS and CDR2 SASEGT. The CDR3 sequence: CASSGWGQGAQGIQYF. The CDR3 DNA reads TGTGCCAGCAGTGGATGGGGGCAGGGGGCGCAGGGCATTCAGTACTTC.

The chain has TRBV7-6 and TRBJ2-5, with D possibly matching TRBD2 (5 bases). V shed 6 bases and J shed 5 bases, with 25 bases lying between them. CDR1 and CDR2 from the germline V gene are SGHVS and FNYEAQ. This CDR3 contains 17 residues. CDR3 sequence (DNA): TGTGCCAGCAGGCTTCGGGGAGACCAGATTCTACGGGAGACCCAGTACTTC. This encodes CASRLRGDQILRETQYF.

The chain is built from TRBV7-3 and TRBJ2-2; D might be TRBD1 or TRBD2, each matching 5 bases. The V gene lost 5 bases and the J gene lost 6 bases, with 19 bases spanning the gap. Germline CDR1 SGHTA, CDR2 FQGTGA. The CDR3 extends over 16 amino acids. CDR3 nucleotides: TGTGCCAGCAGCCCCCGTGGGGCGGGCTATTCCGGGGAGCTGTTTTTT. This sequence encodes CASSPRGAGYSGELFF.

The gene calls are TRBV28 and TRBJ2-3; D possibly corresponds to TRBD1 (6 bases). CDR3 length: 14 amino acids. CDR1 is MDHEN, CDR2 SYDVKM, per germline. V was shortened by 5 bases and J by 2 bases, with 11 bases between the two germline ends. Written as DNA, the CDR3 is TGTGCCAGCAGTCGCAGGGGCAACACAGATACGCAGTATTTT. This translates into CASSRRGNTDTQYF.